The source of this TCR beta chain is a study of Ad26.COV2.S vaccination and SARS-CoV-2 variants. Across the study: Intramuscular Ad26.COV2.S at 5x10^10 or 1x10^11 viral particles.

Sequencing used immunoSEQ multiplex PCR; TCRdb keeps in-frame clones, though not all of them. The sample records roughly 500,000 clones, 89% being singletons. Regarding treatment: 19 received Ad26.COV2.S at low or high dose, single or two shots; 5 received placebo; per-sample allocation not given. Samples came from day 63 after the first vaccine or placebo injection. Germline V gives CDR1 MNHNS, CDR2 SASEGT. This CDR3 has 15 residues. After removal of 3 bases from V and 6 bases from J, the junction contained 6 bases not matched to a gene. Findings and limits, study-wide: Vaccine recipients and placebo recipients showed similar non-spike TCR breadth.

Notes on this clone: The antigen remains unidentified.

The chain couples TRBV6-1 to TRBJ2-5, with 11 bases identical to TRBD2. The sequences come from peripheral blood, collected in a trial of Ad26.COV2.S vaccine versus placebo. The receptor's source is a person between 18 and 65 years old who received the Ad26.COV2.S COVID-19 vaccine or a placebo. The CDR3 loop is CASSEIAGGQKTQYF. The CDR3 bases are TGTGCCAGCAGTGAGATAGCGGGGGGGCAGAAGACCCAGTACTTC.